This T cell receptor beta chain was recovered during a study of identifying expanded T cells in peripheral blood. The CDR3 is 13 residues long. Trimming took 3 bases from V and 4 from J, leaving 6 bases between them. Germline V CDR1 and CDR2: KGHSH, LQKENI. This clone was counted once. The assay was immunoSEQ multiplex PCR, and TCRdb's table has in-frame clones only and misses some. Among more than 85,000 clones listed, about nine tenths were seen once. This chain joins TRBV18 and TRBJ1-4; D is ambiguous. The sequenced material came from blood. The receptor's source is a person aged 18 to 75 in good health. The CDR3 DNA sequence: TGTGCCAGCTCACCGGGAGGTAATGAAAAACTGTTTTTT. Protein product: CASSPGGNEKLFF.